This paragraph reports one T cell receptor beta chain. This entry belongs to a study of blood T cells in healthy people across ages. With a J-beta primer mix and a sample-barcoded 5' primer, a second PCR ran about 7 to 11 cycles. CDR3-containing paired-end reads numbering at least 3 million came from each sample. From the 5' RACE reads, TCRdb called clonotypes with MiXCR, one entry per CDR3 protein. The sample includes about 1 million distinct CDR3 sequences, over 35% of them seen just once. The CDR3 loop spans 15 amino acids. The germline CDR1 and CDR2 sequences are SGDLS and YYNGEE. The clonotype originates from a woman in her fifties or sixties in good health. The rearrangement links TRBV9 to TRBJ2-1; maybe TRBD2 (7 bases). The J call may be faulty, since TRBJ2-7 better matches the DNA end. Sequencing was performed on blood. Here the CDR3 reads CFPPVRGAAGNEQYF. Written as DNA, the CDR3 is TGTTTCCCCCCTGTACGGGGGGCAGCCGGGAATGAGCAGTACTTC.